The rows below give T cell receptor beta chains drawn from one sample of a study of control samples from healthy donors and cancer patients. The protocol was immunoSEQ multiplex PCR, while the TCRdb copy is restricted to in-frame clones and leaves out a portion. Of more than 85,000 clones detected, approximately 90% appear once; the ten largest clones hold 4.4%. Sequencing input: blood. These receptors all stem from a human donor in good health. The donor label of this sample is uncertain. Both conserved end residues are part of each CDR3. Fields, in order: D gene, clone size, J gene, V gene, CDR3 DNA, CDR3 protein. D genes are given only for firm matches. Where a row states a size, it is once, few, many or the class of an expanded clone; other rows omit it.

NA,NA,TRBJ2-6,TRBV18,TGTGCCAGCTCACCGGGGGACTCTGGGGCCAACGTCCTGACTTTC,CASSPGDSGANVLTF
TRBD1,NA,TRBJ2-2,TRBV6-4,TGTGCCAGCAGTGTGACAGGGTCAGAGTCCGGGGAGCTGTTTTTT,CASSVTGSESGELFF
NA,NA,TRBJ1-1,TRBV11-2,TGTGCCAGCAGCTTAGCTCGGAACACTGAAGCTTTCTTT,CASSLARNTEAFF
NA,NA,TRBJ2-7,TRBV2,TGTGCCAGCAGTGAAGCGGGGGGGCCCTACGAGCAGTACTTC,CASSEAGGPYEQYF
TRBD2,NA,TRBJ2-1,TRBV14,TGTGCCAGCAGCCACGGGAGGGACATATTTTGGAATGAGCAGTTCTTC,CASSHGRDIFWNEQFF
NA,NA,TRBJ1-1,TRBV30,TGTGCCTGGAGTTTTAGGGGCGACAACACTGAAGCTTTCTTT,CAWSFRGDNTEAFF
TRBD1,NA,TRBJ2-2,TRBV18,TGTGCCAGCTCACCACGGACAGGAATTGTTGGCACCGGGGAGCTGTTTTTT,CASSPRTGIVGTGELFF
NA,NA,TRBJ1-4,TRBV5-1,TGCGCCAGCAGCTTGGGGGGGTCCCAACAAGAACTGTTTTTT,CASSLGGSQQELFF
NA,NA,TRBJ2-5,TRBV7-2,TGTGCCAGCAGCCCTGGATGGGGGACCCAGTACTTC,CASSPGWGTQYF
NA,NA,TRBJ2-4,TRBV11-2,TGTGCCAGCAGCGACGGGCAGGGAGCAGCCAAAAACATTCAGTACTTC,CASSDGQGAAKNIQYF
NA,NA,TRBJ2-3,TRBV7-9,TGTGCCAGCAGCTTCGGGGGGCCGGTCACAGATACGCAGTATTTT,CASSFGGPVTDTQYF
NA,NA,TRBJ2-3,TRBV28,TGTGCCAGCAGTTTAGAGGGGGGCAATCAGCCCCAGTATTTT,CASSLEGGNQPQYF
TRBD1,NA,TRBJ1-1,TRBV10-1,TGCGCCAGCAGTGAAGGACAGGGCAACACTGAAGCTTTCTTT,CASSEGQGNTEAFF
NA,NA,TRBJ1-2,TRBV5-1,TGCGCCAGCAGCTTGGATGAAGGCGATGGCTACACCTTC,CASSLDEGDGYTF
NA,NA,TRBJ1-2,TRBV29-1,TGCAGCGTACCACAGGGAGCGGGTGGCTACACCTTC,CSVPQGAGGYTF
TRBD2,NA,TRBJ2-4,TRBV19,TGTGCCAGTAGTCTCAGACTAGCGGGGGGGCCTGAAGCCAAAAACATTCAGTACTTC,CASSLRLAGGPEAKNIQYF
NA,NA,TRBJ1-4,TRBV9,TGTGCCAGCAGCCCCAGACAGCTCTCTAATGAAAAACTGTTTTTT,CASSPRQLSNEKLFF
TRBD1,once,TRBJ1-2,TRBV11-2,TGTGCCAGCAGCTTAGGAGGGACAGGTGGAGGCTACACCTTC,CASSLGGTGGGYTF
NA,NA,TRBJ1-6,TRBV19,TGTGCCAGTAAGCGGGGGGGTTACTCCTATAATTCACCCCTCCACTTT,CASKRGGYSYNSPLHF
NA,NA,TRBJ1-4,TRBV7-9,TGTGCCAGCAGCCAAGGACAAAAGCTGTTTTTT,CASSQGQKLFF
NA,NA,TRBJ1-1,TRBV3-1/TRBV3-2,TGTGCCAGCAGCCAAGGGTTCGGTGAAGCTTTCTTT,CASSQGFGEAFF
NA,NA,TRBJ1-6,TRBV25-1,TGTGCCAGCAGCCGATCGAAAGATTCACCCCTCCACTTT,CASSRSKDSPLHF
NA,NA,TRBJ1-4,TRBV11-2,TGTGCCAGCAGCCCCGACCCGCACGGTAATGAAAAACTGTTTTTT,CASSPDPHGNEKLFF
TRBD1,NA,TRBJ1-1,TRBV19,TGTGCCAGTAACCCGGGACAGATGAACACTGAAGCTTTCTTT,CASNPGQMNTEAFF
NA,NA,TRBJ1-2,TRBV18,TGTGCCAGCTCACCTGACAGCAAGTCGAACTATGGCTACACCTTC,CASSPDSKSNYGYTF